This TCR beta chain stems from a study of blood T cell repertoires in COVID-19. On the study more broadly: PBMCs, B-cell-depleted T cells, or T cells were the source of the cDNA or gDNA that made up the material.

TCRdb keeps only in-frame clones here, not all; method: immunoSEQ multiplex PCR. The profile shows approximately 270,000 clones, nearly 90% of them singletons. This CDR3 comprises 14 residues. Germline V gives CDR1 GTSNPN, CDR2 SVGIG (reference sequence). J gave up 0 bases and V 8 bases, and 8 bases lay outside the gene matches. This clone was counted once. Assignment of participants to cohorts was predicated upon participant-reported clinical history. The sequence was collected from a woman in her fifties or sixties who had recovered from COVID-19. This chain uses TRBV30 with TRBJ1-2; 8 positions match TRBD1. Sequencing was done on a sample of PBMCs or T cells enriched from blood (not recorded which). As DNA, the CDR3 is TGTGCCCGTGAATCGGACAGGGCTAACTATGGCTACACCTTC. This translates into CARESDRANYGYTF.